The 8 T cell receptor beta chains below come from one sample, sequenced in a study of regulatory T cells in long-lasting Graves disease. iRepertoire HTBI primers and Arm-PCR of CDR3 regions built TCR beta libraries. TCRdb reprocessed the multiplex PCR reads via MiXCR and lists one record per CDR3 protein. This sample has roughly 350,000 distinct CDR3 sequences, with roughly a sixth found just once. The time point: newly diagnosed GD, antithyroid drugs for less than 3 months. Scientists built the TCR library using RNA that was extracted from PBMCs. The data were also submitted as part of a second study, on T cells in Graves' hyperthyroidism and ophthalmopathy.

The sequenced sample was peripheral blood mononuclear cells (PBMCs), obtained at new diagnosis, from a patient treated with antithyroid drugs. These receptors all stem from a man aged 35-49 years with Graves disease.

In regard to this clonotype: A read error is likely here: a far larger clone is one base away. J is TRBJ2-3 and V is TRBV11-2, with no clear D. The J call may be mistaken, given a closer DNA end match to TRBJ2-7. The CDR3 runs 14 residues. CDR1 is SGHAT, CDR2 FQNNGV, per germline. CDR3 region: CASSLLSGWNEQYF. CDR3 nucleotides: TGTGCCAGCAGCTTACTGAGTGGCTGGAATGAGCAGTACTTC.

This clonotype was seen repeatedly, ten times or more. The chain couples TRBV2 to TRBJ1-6; D unclear. CDR3 length: 15 amino acids. V was shortened by 6 bases and J by 6 bases, with 15 bases between the two germline ends. Per the germline V gene, CDR1 is SNHLY and CDR2 is FYNNEI. The CDR3 protein is CASRVGPGRNSPLHF. The DNA for the CDR3 is TGTGCCAGCAGGGTGGGCCCAGGACGTAATTCACCCCTCCACTTT.

In this sample, this clonotype turned up many times. This chain connects TRBV2 to TRBJ1-5; 10 bases fit TRBD1. CDR3 length: 12 residues. Unmatched junction bases numbered 1, after V lost 9 bases and J lost 5 bases. Germline V lookup: CDR1 SNHLY, CDR2 FYNNEI. This chain's CDR3 is CASGTGDQPQHF. CDR3 bases: TGTGCCAGTGGGACAGGGGATCAGCCCCAGCATTTT. The complete variable domain, with remaining parts taken from reference TRBV2 and TRBJ1-5, reads EPEVTQTPSHQVTQMGQEVILRCVPISNHLYFYWYRQILGQKVEFLVSFYNNEISEKSEIFDDQFSVERPDGSNFTLKIRSTKLEDSAMYFCASGTGDQPQHFGDGTRLSIL.

In its sample, this clonotype was seen a few times. The chain links TRBV6-1 to TRBJ2-2; weak D call: TRBD2 (7 bases). V was pared by 0 bases and J by 5 bases, with 10 bases between. CDR1 is MNHNS and CDR2 is SASEGT in the germline V gene. This CDR3 is built from 15 residues. The CDR3 DNA reads as TGTGCCAGCAGTGAAGCGGGGGGGCATACCGGGGAGCTGTTTTTT. This translates into CASSEAGGHTGELFF.

The table lists this clonotype with many counts. The gene calls are TRBV27 and TRBJ2-3, with 8 bases fitting TRBD1. CDR3 length: 16 residues. CDR1 is MNHEY and CDR2 is SMNVEV in the germline V gene (reference sequence). The V and J ends lost 4 bases and 4 bases, in that order; junction bases with no gene match: 10. In DNA form, the CDR3 reads TGTGCCAGCAGTTCAATCGCACAGGGGGTGGCAGATACGCAGTATTTT. This translates into CASSSIAQGVADTQYF.

This clonotype was detected many times. The chain is built from TRBV11-1 and TRBJ2-7; TRBD1 matches at 8 bases. The CDR3 spans 14 residues. V was clipped by 5 bases and J by 4 bases; unmatched bases: 7. Germline CDR1 reads SGHAT; CDR2 reads FQDESV (reference sequence). The CDR3 protein is CASSETGVEYEQYF. DNA of the CDR3: TGTGCCAGCAGCGAGACAGGGGTTGAGTACGAGCAGTACTTC.

This clonotype was recorded at least ten times. The rearrangement joins TRBV27 to TRBJ2-1, with TRBD2 identical over 13 bases. The CDR3 contains 16 residues. Trimming at V came to 4 bases and at J to 8 bases, leaving 8 bases not matched to a gene. Germline lookup yields CDR1 MNHEY and CDR2 SMNVEV (reference sequence). The DNA of the CDR3 is TGTGCCAGCAGTTCCGGACTAGCGGGAGACCGCGATGAGCAGTTCTTC. It encodes CASSSGLAGDRDEQFF.

This clonotype was found many times. The V gene is TRBV6-2 or TRBV6-3, the J gene TRBJ2-3; TRBD2 matches at 9 bases. This CDR3 spans 13 amino acids. The germline V gene encodes CDR1 MNHEY and CDR2 SVGEGT. With 4 bases clipped from V and 10 bases from J, the junction kept 6 bases outside the gene matches. The CDR3 sequence is CASSLGLAGAQYF. The CDR3 coding sequence is TGTGCCAGCAGTTTGGGACTAGCTGGGGCGCAGTATTTT.